Given below is one T cell receptor (beta chain) in context. This sample was taken from a study of technical replicates of blood from a handful of donors. Data came from immunoSEQ multiplex PCR; TCRdb stores just in-frame clones and leaves some out. Of roughly 80,000 clones in the sample, 90% to 95% are singletons; the top ten hold 0.35% to 0.45%. The ends were cut back, 0 bases at V and 6 bases at J, with 9 bases in the middle. The CDR3 sequence is 13 residues long. Germline loops: CDR1 MNHEY, CDR2 SMNVEV (reference sequence). The sequencing input was T cells isolated from PBMCs. The clonotype comes from a human donor in good health. This chain joins TRBV27 and TRBJ2-7; tentative D call: TRBD1 (6 bases). The CDR3: CASSLSRTAEQYF. CDR3 bases: TGTGCCAGCAGTTTATCCCGGACAGCCGAGCAGTACTTC.